The clone carrying this T cell receptor beta chain was observed a single time. Its cognate antigen is unknown. The data were taken from a study of shared clonotypes between healthy human individuals. The V gene lost 1 base and the J gene lost 3 bases, with 7 bases spanning the gap. The CDR3 is made up of 13 amino acids. Germline values: CDR1 LNHDA, CDR2 SQIVND (reference sequence). The repertoire was sequenced with immunoSEQ multiplex PCR; TCRdb's copy has only in-frame clones and lacks some. The sample lists roughly 300,000 clones, more than 75% occurring once. Broader study findings: A handful of donors showed sharing of approximately 5% of naive CD4 clonotypes.

The TCR comes from a man younger than 35 in good health. The rearrangement links TRBV19 to TRBJ2-7, with D possibly TRBD1 on 5 matching bases. Material: memory CD8+ T cells sorted from blood. Subset described: CD45RO+ cells pooled with CCR7-negative TemRA cells. The CDR3 protein is CASSIARGYEQYF. CDR3 nucleotide sequence: TGTGCCAGTAGTATAGCTAGGGGCTACGAGCAGTACTTC.